This TCR beta chain was retrieved from a study of T cell changes during pregnancy in multiple sclerosis. Some clones are missing from TCRdb's copy, which holds only in-frame ones; the method was immunoSEQ multiplex PCR. The table has fewer than 50,000 clones, almost 95% seen once; the top ten hold around 4.2%. This CDR3 region has 18 residues. Germline V gene lookup returns CDR1 LNHDA and CDR2 SQIVND (reference sequence). Germline trimming cut 3 bases from V and 0 bases from J; bases unmatched to any gene: 8. This clonotype was sampled from a female donor with multiple sclerosis, enrolled in a pregnancy study. This sample comprised CD8+ T cells from peripheral blood mononuclear cells, obtained in the first trimester of pregnancy. The chain joins TRBV19 to TRBJ2-2; 9 bases match TRBD1. The CDR3 nucleotides read TGTGCCAGTAGTATTTCCGACAGGGGGACCGCGAACACCGGGGAGCTGTTTTTT. It specifies CASSISDRGTANTGELFF.